Described below is a single TCR beta chain sequence and its context. Its antigen is unknown. V lost 9 bases, J lost 3 bases, and 22 bases lay in between. The length of the CDR3 is 16 residues. Germline V gene data show CDR1 as WSHSY and CDR2 as SAAADI. The data were taken from a study of response to subunit inactivated influenza vaccine. Findings and caveats of the study: Seasonal influenza vaccination, on each occasion, was suggested by the authors to recruit few new T cells.

A single record per CDR3 protein comes from TCRdb applying MiXCR to the RT-PCR reads. The table lists about 780,000 distinct CDR3 sequences, about 18% of them singletons, with under 13% in the top ten. This sequence originates from a man between 45 and 60 years old who received an inactivated influenza vaccine. This specimen consisted of PBMCs from blood, obtained 5 days after vaccination. This rearrangement joins TRBV10-2 to TRBJ2-3; D possibly corresponds to TRBD1 (8 bases). This chain's CDR3 is CASQAGDRLGTDTQYF. For the CDR3, the DNA is TGCGCCAGTCAGGCGGGGGACAGGTTGGGGACAGATACGCAGTATTTT.